This T cell receptor (beta chain) was obtained from a study of Ad26.COV2.S vaccination and SARS-CoV-2 variants. Indicated treatment: roughly 20 received Ad26.COV2.S at low or high dose, single or two shots; several received placebo; per-sample allocation not given. After the first vaccine or placebo injection, samples were drawn on day 63. Built on an Ad26 vector, the vaccine expressed Wuhan-strain SARS-CoV-2 spike. The method was immunoSEQ multiplex PCR; TCRdb's version includes in-frame clones alone and lacks a portion of them. This table has 430,000 or so clones, approximately 89% appearing once. CDR1 is MNHEY, CDR2 SMNVEV, per germline (reference sequence). V dropped 2 bases and J dropped 5 bases, with 21 bases sitting between them. This CDR3 comprises 17 residues. Concerning this clone itself: The antigen remains unidentified.

General study findings and limits: Possibly, TCR breadth and depth analyses underestimated total T cell responses. Placebo recipients showed lower spike-specific TCR breadth than vaccinees. Vaccinees and placebo recipients showed similar non-spike TCR breadth.

This sequence joins TRBV27 and TRBJ2-5, with a weak D call TRBD1 (8 bases). The TCR comes from a person between 18 and 65 years old who received the Ad26.COV2.S COVID-19 vaccine or a placebo. This material consisted of peripheral blood, taken in a trial of Ad26.COV2.S vaccine versus placebo. CDR3 protein: CASSLRRRTGRGETQYF. In DNA, the CDR3 is TGTGCCAGCAGTTTACGTCGCCGGACAGGGCGGGGGGAGACCCAGTACTTC.